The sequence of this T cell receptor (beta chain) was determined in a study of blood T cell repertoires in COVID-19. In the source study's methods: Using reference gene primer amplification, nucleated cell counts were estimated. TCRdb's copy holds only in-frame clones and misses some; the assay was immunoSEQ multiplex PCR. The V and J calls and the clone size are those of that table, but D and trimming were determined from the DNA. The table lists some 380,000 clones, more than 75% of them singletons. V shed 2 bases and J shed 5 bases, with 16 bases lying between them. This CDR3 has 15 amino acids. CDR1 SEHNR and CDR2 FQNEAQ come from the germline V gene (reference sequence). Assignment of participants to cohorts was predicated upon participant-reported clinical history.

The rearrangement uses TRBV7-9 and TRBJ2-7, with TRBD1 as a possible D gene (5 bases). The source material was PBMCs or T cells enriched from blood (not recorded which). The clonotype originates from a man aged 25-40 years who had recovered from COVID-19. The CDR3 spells CASSLKGARFDEQYF. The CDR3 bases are TGTGCCAGCAGCTTAAAAGGGGCGAGGTTCGACGAGCAGTACTTC.